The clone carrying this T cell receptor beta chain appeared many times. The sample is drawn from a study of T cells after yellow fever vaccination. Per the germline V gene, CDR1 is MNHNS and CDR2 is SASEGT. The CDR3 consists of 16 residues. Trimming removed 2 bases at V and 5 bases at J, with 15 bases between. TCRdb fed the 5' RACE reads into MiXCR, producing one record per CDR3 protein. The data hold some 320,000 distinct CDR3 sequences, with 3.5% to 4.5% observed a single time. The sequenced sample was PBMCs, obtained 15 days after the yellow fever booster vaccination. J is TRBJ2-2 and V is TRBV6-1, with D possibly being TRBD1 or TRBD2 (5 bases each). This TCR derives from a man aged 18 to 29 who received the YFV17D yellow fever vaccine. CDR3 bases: TGTGCCAGCAGTGAACGGGGCGGCTTTTCGACCGGGGAGCTGTTTTTT. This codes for CASSERGGFSTGELFF.